The source of this T cell receptor beta chain is a study of blood T cell repertoires in COVID-19 (dated by TCRdb to the early 2020s). At the level of the whole study: Samples from collaborators originated in the United States, Italy and Spain and spanned both the acute and convalescent phases of COVID-19. The material from the prospective study consisted of cDNA or gDNA derived from T cells, B-cell-depleted T cells, or PBMCs. Deeply sampled blood TCRbeta repertoires from subjects exposed to, actively infected with, or recovered from COVID-19 were included in the dataset. The repertoires were released in a freely available public database intended as a resource for research on the immune response to SARS-CoV-2. Samples came from the ongoing ImmuneRACE study (first 160 participants) plus 1,254 subjects from 6 global collaborators. Sample metadata almost always included a de-identified subject ID, COVID-19 status, age in years and sex. Where available, HLA class I and class II types were obtained from metadata supplied by the sample provider rather than from assay-based typing. Beyond this particular receptor, the publication reports: The amount of clinical and demographic metadata varied by source and participant and was provided uncurated.

TCRbeta CDR3 regions were amplified from genomic DNA by means of the immunoSEQ Assay, a bias-controlled multiplex PCR. The authors processed their data as follows. The number of nucleated cells in each sample was estimated by amplification of reference gene primers within the assay. To quantify the absolute abundance of each unique TCRbeta CDR3 rearrangement, sequence reads were collapsed and filtered. Productive Simpson clonality was computed per sample as the square root of Simpson's diversity index over productive rearrangements. What TCRdb holds here is the immuneACCESS table cut down to in-frame rearrangements. Part of the clones is not present; checked against another copy, under half of the missing clones reflect an unresolved V gene, and the others are unexplained. The DNA was the basis for D and trimming; V, J and clone size are from that table. Across this sample there are about 140,000 clones, with about 80% seen only once. Of the sample, around 2.9% is held by the ten largest clones.

Cut back by 11 bases and 4 bases, the V and J ends lie 21 bases apart. CDR3 length: 15 amino acids, cysteine to phenylalanine. Just the 45-base CDR3 DNA is kept, in frame starting at base 1. As encoded in the germline V gene, CDR1 is MNHEY while CDR2 is SVGAGI. For this clone: The antigen it recognizes is unknown. Per-nucleotide qualities are absent, and no much larger clonotype sits a single base away.

Participants in the prospective study were aged about 18 to 89 years, lived in 20 to 25 United States geographic areas, and enrolled through a virtual design. Cohort assignment in the prospective study relied on participant-reported clinical history from a screening survey and a study questionnaire. Recovered participants in ImmuneRACE Cohort 3 were defined by two consecutive negative NP/OP PCR tests, clearance by a healthcare professional, or resolution of symptoms. Each participant in the prospective study had whole blood, serum and a nasopharyngeal or oropharyngeal swab collected by mobile phlebotomists. Participants in the prospective study had the option to provide additional blood draws and questionnaires over an approximately two-month period. Before DNA extraction, prospective study blood samples were shipped either frozen or at room temperature.

Sequenced: PBMCs or T cells enriched from blood (not recorded which). In this chain, TRBV6-5 is recombined with TRBJ1-3; no D gene is confidently identified. The sequence was obtained from a woman between 45 and 60 years old who had recovered from COVID-19. The CDR3 has the sequence CAVSRYSSPGNTIYF. The nucleotide sequence reads TGTGCCGTATCGAGGTACTCCTCGCCCGGAAACACCATATATTTT.